This TCR beta chain was captured in a study of cytomegalovirus exposure and HLA in healthy donors. Study as a whole: From about 179 million T cells, an earlier analysis saw 117 million unique TCR beta sequences.

Vbeta (60) and Jbeta (13) primers were used in the PCR. Here immunoSEQ multiplex PCR was the method, and the copy in TCRdb shows in-frame clones only, minus some. This sample has fewer than 200,000 clones, with approximately 77% found just once. With V trimmed by 3 bases and J by 3 bases, 14 bases remained unmatched. The CDR3 runs to 18 residues. Germline lookup yields CDR1 MNHEY and CDR2 SMNVEV (reference sequence). In regard to this clone: What it binds is unknown.

Regarding the study as a whole: A later analysis linked a missense variant in DCLRE1C to the trimming of TCR beta V and J genes. A later analysis found common viral pathogens apparently linked to several of the most significant clusters.

What was sequenced was PBMCs. This TCR was sampled from a male donor in good health and CMV-seronegative. The V and J genes are TRBV27 and TRBJ1-1; the match to TRBD1 covers 9 bases. This CDR3 reads CASSLFGTGKSSDTEAFF. Written as DNA, the CDR3 is TGTGCCAGCAGTTTGTTTGGGACAGGGAAGTCGTCGGACACTGAAGCTTTCTTT.